Following are 7 T cell receptor beta chains from one sample sequenced in a study of T cells in Graves' hyperthyroidism and ophthalmopathy. There were TCR beta CDR3 regions amplified from RNA transcripts. The primer set for the first-round RT-PCR of the TCR CDR3 was HTBI. TCRdb independently ran MiXCR on the multiplex PCR reads; one entry per CDR3 protein. The table has roughly 660,000 distinct CDR3 sequences, roughly 17% seen once. The sample comprised blood. The source of these receptors is a man in his forties or fifties with Graves' hyperthyroidism.

J is TRBJ2-7 and V is TRBV18; 7 positions match TRBD1. Germline V gene data show CDR1 as KGHSH and CDR2 as LQKENI. V shed 0 bases, J shed 4 bases, and the junction held 9 bases outside the gene matches. The CDR3 contains 16 residues. The CDR3: CASSPPEAGGTYEQYF. The CDR3 nucleotides are TGTGCCAGCTCACCACCGGAGGCAGGGGGTACGTACGAGCAGTACTTC.

This clonotype was seen ten or more times. The rearrangement uses TRBV30 and TRBJ1-6; 7 bases line up with TRBD1. CDR3 size: 13 residues. Germline lookup yields CDR1 GTSNPN and CDR2 SVGIG (reference sequence). With 3 bases clipped from V and 9 bases from J, the junction kept 5 bases outside the gene matches. This CDR3 reads CAWRGTVGSPLHF. CDR3 coding DNA: TGTGCCTGGAGAGGGACAGTTGGTTCACCCCTCCACTTT. Variable domain in full (rest from reference TRBV30 and TRBJ1-6): SQTIHQWPATLVQPVGSPLSLECTVEGTSNPNLYWYRQAAGRGLQLLFYSVGIGQISSEVPQNLSASRPQDRQFILSSKKLLLSDSGFYLCAWRGTVGSPLHFGNGTRLTVT.

The chain recombines TRBV6-2 or TRBV6-3 with TRBJ2-5, with D tentatively TRBD2 (7 bases). The CDR3 has 15 residues. Trimming took off 7 bases at V and 4 bases at J, with 19 bases between the two ends. Looked up from germline, CDR1 is MNHEY and CDR2 is SVGEGT. The CDR3 region is CASTPLRGGGETQYF. The CDR3 DNA sequence: TGTGCCAGCACCCCGCTAAGGGGGGGTGGAGAGACCCAGTACTTC.

This clonotype came up many times. The chain couples TRBV5-8 to TRBJ1-2; weak D call: TRBD1 (5 bases). Per germline, CDR1 SGHTS and CDR2 YDEGEE. Trimming removed 4 bases from V and 2 bases from J, with 9 bases in between. This CDR3 comprises 13 residues. DNA for the CDR3: TGTGCCAGCAGCCAGCCAGGGAACTATGGCTACACCTTC. Amino acid sequence: CASSQPGNYGYTF. Filled out from reference TRBV5-8 and TRBJ1-2, the complete variable domain reads EAGVTQSPTHLIKTRGQQATLRCSPISGHTSVYWYQQALGLGLQFLLWYDEGEERNRGNFPPRFSGRQFPNYSSELNVNALELEDSALYLCASSQPGNYGYTFGSGTRLTVV.

This rearrangement joins TRBV7-9 to TRBJ2-1, with no clear D. From germline, CDR1 is SEHNR and CDR2 FQNEAQ (reference sequence). The CDR3 is made up of 13 amino acids. Trimming stripped 2 bases from V and 8 bases from J, with 10 bases between. The CDR3 DNA reads TGTGCCAGCAGCTTATTTTCTGGCGATGAGCAGTTCTTC. It specifies CASSLFSGDEQFF.

The chain combines TRBV29-1 with TRBJ2-7; TRBD2 matches 7 bases. This CDR3 has 13 amino acids. Unmatched junction bases numbered 11, after V lost 5 bases and J lost 7 bases. CDR1 is SQVTM, CDR2 ANQGSEA, per germline. The CDR3 region has the DNA TGCAGCGTTCAGCCGAGCGGGGCCGGGGAGCAGTACGTC. Translated: CSVQPSGAGEQYV.

This clonotype was counted only a few times. The V and J genes are TRBV6-2 or TRBV6-3 and TRBJ2-7; unclear D gene. In germline, CDR1 is MNHEY, CDR2 SVGEGT. This CDR3 has 12 residues. Trimming pared 5 bases from V and 7 bases from J, leaving 12 bases between. Written as DNA, the CDR3 is TGTGCCAGCAGTACCCCGTCGGGTGAGCAGTACTTC. Translated: CASSTPSGEQYF.